Below are 19 T cell receptor beta chains sequenced from a single sample in a study of T cell changes during pregnancy in multiple sclerosis. Here immunoSEQ multiplex PCR was the method, and the copy in TCRdb shows in-frame clones only, minus some. Counted here are approximately 25,000 clones, around nine tenths occurring once; the ten biggest clones make up around 13%. Material: CD8+ T cells from peripheral blood mononuclear cells, obtained in the first trimester of pregnancy. These receptors were obtained from a female donor in good health, enrolled as a control in a pregnancy study.

This rearrangement joins TRBV12-5 to TRBJ2-7, with D possibly TRBD2 on 5 matching bases. CDR1 and CDR2 from the germline V gene are LGHNT and FRNRAP. The CDR3 has 13 residues. Trimming removed 3 bases from V and 1 base from J, with 7 bases in between. DNA for the CDR3: TGTGCTAGTGGTTTAGCGGATTCCTACGAGCAGTACTTC. It specifies CASGLADSYEQYF.

This clone is judged medium-sized. The chain joins TRBV4-2 to TRBJ2-3; 14 nucleotides agree with TRBD2. Germline V gives CDR1 LGHNA, CDR2 YNFKEQ. This CDR3 has 18 residues. V trimming: 1 base; J trimming: 0 bases; junction bases outside the gene matches: 3. CDR3 protein: CASSQGLAGGPSTDTQYF. In nucleotides, the CDR3 is TGTGCCAGCAGCCAAGGACTAGCGGGGGGGCCTAGCACAGATACGCAGTATTTT.

J is TRBJ1-5 and V is TRBV5-6, with D tentatively TRBD1 (6 bases). The ends were cut back, 0 bases at V and 8 bases at J, with 15 bases in the middle. This CDR3 comprises 15 residues. Germline V CDR1 and CDR2: SGHDT, YYEEEE. The CDR3 nucleotides are TGTGCCAGCAGCTTGGAGGCAGGGGCGGGGGAGCCCCAGCATTTT. Amino acids: CASSLEAGAGEPQHF.

This chain links TRBV29-1 with TRBJ1-1, with 11 bases aligning to TRBD1. J was trimmed by 6 bases and V by 3 bases; bases with no gene match: 3. The CDR3 is made up of 13 amino acids. Germline loops: CDR1 SQVTM, CDR2 ANQGSEA. The CDR3 DNA follows: TGCAGCGTTGATGGACAGGGGGCCGCTGAAGCTTTCTTT. This codes for CSVDGQGAAEAFF.

The J gene is TRBJ1-6, the V gene TRBV7-9; no definite D call. V was trimmed by 3 bases and J by 12 bases, leaving 15 bases between them. CDR1 is SEHNR and CDR2 is FQNEAQ in the germline V gene (reference sequence). The CDR3 has 14 residues. As DNA, the CDR3 is TGTGCCAGCAGCTTTTCACCGGCGGTACAACCCCTCCACTTT. This sequence encodes CASSFSPAVQPLHF.

The chain uses TRBV4-2 and TRBJ2-1, with 9 bases aligning to TRBD2. The germline gives CDR1 LGHNA, CDR2 YNFKEQ. There are 17 residues in the CDR3. Trimming cost V 0 bases and J 3 bases; bases outside gene matches: 6. CDR3 DNA sequence: TGTGCCAGCAGCCAAGACGAAGGAGCGGGAGGCTACAATGAGCAGTTCTTC. Protein sequence: CASSQDEGAGGYNEQFF.

The rearrangement links TRBV6-6 to TRBJ2-3; 9 bases are shared with TRBD1. The germline V gene has CDR1 MNHNY and CDR2 SVGAGI (reference sequence). CDR3 length equals 16 residues. V lost 1 base and J lost 3; bases outside the gene matches: 5. For the CDR3, the DNA is TGTGCCAGCAGTTACTTGGGACAGGGTGGAACAGATACGCAGTATTTT. Its translation is CASSYLGQGGTDTQYF.

The chain uses TRBV13 and TRBJ2-5; 12 nucleotides line up with TRBD1. The CDR3 totals 17 residues. The germline V gene encodes CDR1 PRHDT and CDR2 FYEKMQ (reference sequence). J lost 5 bases, V lost 3 bases, and 10 bases had no gene match. The CDR3 coding sequence is TGTGCCAGCAGCTTCTGGGGACAGGGGGCCGCGAGGGAGACCCAGTACTTC. Translated: CASSFWGQGAARETQYF.

This clone appeared once. The chain has TRBV28 and TRBJ2-7; D remains ambiguous. The CDR3 contains 11 residues. Germline V lookup: CDR1 MDHEN, CDR2 SYDVKM. The V gene lost 5 bases and the J gene lost 6 bases, with 8 bases spanning the gap. The CDR3 nucleotides read TGTGCCAGCAGTCCTCGAGTCGAGCAGTACTTC. Its translation is CASSPRVEQYF.

The gene calls are TRBV28 and TRBJ2-7; possibly TRBD1 for D (6 bases). The germline V gene encodes CDR1 MDHEN and CDR2 SYDVKM. The CDR3 covers 14 residues. The germline V and J ends were trimmed by 6 bases and 1 base, with 13 bases remaining between them. The DNA of the CDR3 is TGTGCCAGCAGGGCACGGACAGATTCCTACGAGCAGTACTTC. Protein: CASRARTDSYEQYF.

This sequence joins TRBV28 and TRBJ1-2, with 8 bases fitting TRBD1. V shed 6 bases and J 5 bases; nucleotides not matched to a gene: 8. Germline V gene data show CDR1 as MDHEN and CDR2 as SYDVKM. This CDR3 is 14 amino acids long. The CDR3: CASSHRGIIYGYTF. The CDR3 coding sequence is TGTGCCAGCAGCCACAGGGGGATTATTTATGGCTACACCTTC.

The genes are TRBV7-9 and TRBJ2-3; a weak D match, TRBD2 (5 bases). With 5 bases removed from V and 5 bases from J, the gap between germline ends came to 20 bases. The CDR3 consists of 16 residues. From germline, CDR1 is SEHNR and CDR2 FQNEAQ (reference sequence). DNA of the CDR3: TGTGCCAGCAGCCCGGAGGTGCCTCTGCACATAGATACGCAGTATTTT. It encodes CASSPEVPLHIDTQYF. Supplemented by reference TRBV7-9 and TRBJ2-3, the full variable domain reads DTGVSQNPRHKITKRGQNVTFRCDPISEHNRLYWYRQTLGQGPEFLTYFQNEAQLEKSRLLSDRFSAERPKGSFSTLEIQRTEQGDSAMYLCASSPEVPLHIDTQYFGPGTRLTVL.

The chain couples TRBV7-2 to TRBJ2-1; D gene uncertain. The V and J ends lost 8 bases and 5 bases respectively, with 19 bases between them. The germline gives CDR1 SGHTA, CDR2 FQGNSA. The CDR3 spans 15 residues. This chain's CDR3 is CASSPGSVINNEQFF. The CDR3 DNA follows: TGTGCCAGCTCCCCCGGGTCGGTTATAAACAATGAGCAGTTCTTC.

The V call is TRBV7-6, the J call TRBJ2-3, with 13 bases fitting TRBD2. CDR1 SGHVS and CDR2 FNYEAQ come from the germline V gene. CDR3 length equals 19 residues. V gave up 4 bases and J gave up 3 bases; unmatched junction bases: 13. The CDR3 DNA is TGTGCCAGCAGCTACCGGACTAGCGGGAGAAGTCGGAGTACAGATACGCAGTATTTT. Encoded protein: CASSYRTSGRSRSTDTQYF.

The CDR3 protein is CASSLGTGVVNEQFF. The DNA of the CDR3 is TGTGCCAGCAGCTTAGGGACAGGGGTCGTAAATGAGCAGTTCTTC. The chain employs TRBV5-6 and TRBJ2-1; 10 nucleotides align to TRBD1. From germline, CDR1 is SGHDT and CDR2 YYEEEE. The trim removed 2 bases at V and 7 bases at J, leaving 6 bases unmatched. This CDR3 has 15 amino acids.

This rearrangement joins TRBV11-3 to TRBJ2-3; 8 nucleotides align to TRBD1. The CDR3 is made up of 14 amino acids. CDR1 SGHNT and CDR2 YENEEA come from the germline V gene. V trimming: 5 bases; J trimming: 6 bases; junction bases outside the gene matches: 7. As DNA, the CDR3 is TGTGCCAGCAGCATAACAGGGGGTAGCGATACGCAGTATTTT. Translated: CASSITGGSDTQYF. Variable domain in full (rest from reference TRBV11-3 and TRBJ2-3): EAGVVQSPRYKIIEKKQPVAFWCNPISGHNTLYWYLQNLGQGPELLIRYENEEAVDDSQLPKDRFSAERLKGVDSTLKIQPAELGDSAVYLCASSITGGSDTQYFGPGTRLTVL.

This clone was counted once. The chain is built from TRBV28 and TRBJ1-1; maybe TRBD1 (5 bases). This CDR3 contains 18 residues. The germline V and J ends were trimmed by 5 bases and 3 bases, with 25 bases remaining between them. Germline CDR1 and CDR2: MDHEN and SYDVKM. CDR3 DNA sequence: TGTGCCAGCAGTGTATCACCAGGGATAGGTATTTGGGACACTGAAGCTTTCTTT. Translated: CASSVSPGIGIWDTEAFF. Supplemented by reference TRBV28 and TRBJ1-1, the full variable domain reads DVKVTQSSRYLVKRTGEKVFLECVQDMDHENMFWYRQDPGLGLRLIYFSYDVKMKEKGDIPEGYSVSREKKERFSLILESASTNQTSMYLCASSVSPGIGIWDTEAFFGQGTRLTVV.

The CDR3 loop is CASSLGGAEAFF. Here the CDR3 DNA reads TGTGCCAGCAGTTTGGGGGGTGCTGAAGCTTTCTTT. The V call is TRBV27, the J call TRBJ1-1, with D perhaps TRBD1 (5 bases). This CDR3 region has 12 residues. V lost 3 bases and J lost 6, with 8 bases in between. CDR1 is MNHEY and CDR2 is SMNVEV in the germline V gene (reference sequence).

The chain couples TRBV5-6 to TRBJ2-7, with D possibly TRBD2 on 6 matching bases. The CDR3 consists of 15 residues. V lost 0 bases and J lost 2, with 12 bases in between. CDR1 SGHDT and CDR2 YYEEEE come from the germline V gene. CDR3 sequence: CASSLAGGPPYEQYF. For the CDR3, the DNA is TGTGCCAGCAGCTTGGCTGGAGGGCCTCCCTACGAGCAGTACTTC.